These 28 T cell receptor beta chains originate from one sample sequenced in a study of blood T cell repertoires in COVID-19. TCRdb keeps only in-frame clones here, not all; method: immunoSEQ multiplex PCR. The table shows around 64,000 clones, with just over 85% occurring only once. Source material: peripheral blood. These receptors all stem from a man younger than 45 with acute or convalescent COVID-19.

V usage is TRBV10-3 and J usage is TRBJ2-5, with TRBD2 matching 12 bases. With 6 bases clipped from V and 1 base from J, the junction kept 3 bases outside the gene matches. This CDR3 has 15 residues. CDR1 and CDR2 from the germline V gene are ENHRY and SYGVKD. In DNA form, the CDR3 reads TGTGCCATCAGCCGGACTAGCGGGATCCAAGAGACCCAGTACTTC. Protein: CAISRTSGIQETQYF.

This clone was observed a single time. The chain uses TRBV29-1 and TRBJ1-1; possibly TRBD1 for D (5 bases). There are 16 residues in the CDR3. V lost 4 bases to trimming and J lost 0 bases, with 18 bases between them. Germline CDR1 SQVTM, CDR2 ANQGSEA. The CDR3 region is CSVAESTAALNTEAFF. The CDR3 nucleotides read TGCAGCGTTGCTGAGTCGACAGCCGCTTTGAACACTGAAGCTTTCTTT.

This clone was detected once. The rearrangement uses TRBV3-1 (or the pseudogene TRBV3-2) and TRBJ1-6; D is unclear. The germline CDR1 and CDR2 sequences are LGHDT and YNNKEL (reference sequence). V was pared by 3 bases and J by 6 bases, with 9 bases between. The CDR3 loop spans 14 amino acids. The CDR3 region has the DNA TGTGCCAGCAGCCACGGACTGGGTAATTCACCCCTCCACTTT. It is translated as CASSHGLGNSPLHF.

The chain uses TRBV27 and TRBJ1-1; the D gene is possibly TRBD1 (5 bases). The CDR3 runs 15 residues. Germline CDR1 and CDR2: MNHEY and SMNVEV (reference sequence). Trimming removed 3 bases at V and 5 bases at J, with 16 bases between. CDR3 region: CASSLKPQGYTEAFF. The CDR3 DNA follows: TGTGCCAGCAGTTTGAAGCCCCAGGGTTATACTGAAGCTTTCTTT.

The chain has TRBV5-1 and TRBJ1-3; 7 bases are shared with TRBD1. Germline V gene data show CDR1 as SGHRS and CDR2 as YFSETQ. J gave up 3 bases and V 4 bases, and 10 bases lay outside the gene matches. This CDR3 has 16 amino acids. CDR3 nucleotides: TGCGCCAGCAGCCGCCAGACAGGGTTCTTTGGAAACACCATATATTTT. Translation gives CASSRQTGFFGNTIYF.

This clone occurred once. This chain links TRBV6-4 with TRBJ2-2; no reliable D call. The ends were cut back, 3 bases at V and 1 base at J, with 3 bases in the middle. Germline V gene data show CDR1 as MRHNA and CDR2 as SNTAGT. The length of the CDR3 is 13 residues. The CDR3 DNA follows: TGTGCCAGCAGTGATAAGAACACCGGGGAGCTGTTTTTT. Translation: CASSDKNTGELFF.

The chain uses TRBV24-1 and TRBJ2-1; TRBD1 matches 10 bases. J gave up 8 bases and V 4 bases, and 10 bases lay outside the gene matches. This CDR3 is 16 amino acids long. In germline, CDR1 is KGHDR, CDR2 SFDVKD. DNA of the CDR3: TGTGCCACCAGTGACGCTGACAGGGGGCGCGTGTATGAGCAGTTCTTC. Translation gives CATSDADRGRVYEQFF.

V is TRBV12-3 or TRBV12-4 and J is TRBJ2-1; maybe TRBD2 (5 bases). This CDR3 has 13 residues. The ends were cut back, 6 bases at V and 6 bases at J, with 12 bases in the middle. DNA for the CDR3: TGTGCCAGCAGCGGACTTAGGATCAATGAGCAGTTCTTC. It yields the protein CASSGLRINEQFF.

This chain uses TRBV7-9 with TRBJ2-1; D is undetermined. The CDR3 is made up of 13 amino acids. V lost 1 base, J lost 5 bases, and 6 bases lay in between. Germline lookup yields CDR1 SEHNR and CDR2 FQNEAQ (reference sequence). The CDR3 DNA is TGTGCCAGCAGCTTAGTAACGGACAATGAGCAGTTCTTC. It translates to CASSLVTDNEQFF.

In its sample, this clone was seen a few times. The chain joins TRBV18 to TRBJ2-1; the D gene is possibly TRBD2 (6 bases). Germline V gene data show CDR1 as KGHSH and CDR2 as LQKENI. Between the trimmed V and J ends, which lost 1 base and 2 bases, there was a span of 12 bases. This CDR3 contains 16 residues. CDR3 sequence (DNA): TGTGCCAGCTCACCACTGACGGGGGTGACCTACAATGAGCAGTTCTTC. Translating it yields CASSPLTGVTYNEQFF.

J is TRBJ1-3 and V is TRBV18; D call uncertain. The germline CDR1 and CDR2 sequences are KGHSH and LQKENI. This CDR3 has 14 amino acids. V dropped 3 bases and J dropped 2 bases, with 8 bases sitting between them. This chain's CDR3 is CASSPPGTGNTIYF. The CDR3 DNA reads TGTGCCAGCTCACCGCCAGGAACTGGAAACACCATATATTTT.

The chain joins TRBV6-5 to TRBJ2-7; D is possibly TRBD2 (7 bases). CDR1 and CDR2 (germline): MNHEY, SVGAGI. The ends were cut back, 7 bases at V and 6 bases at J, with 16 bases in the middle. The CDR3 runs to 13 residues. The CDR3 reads CASIPRGAGEQYF. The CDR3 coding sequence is TGTGCCAGCATCCCCCGGGGGGCGGGCGAGCAGTACTTC.

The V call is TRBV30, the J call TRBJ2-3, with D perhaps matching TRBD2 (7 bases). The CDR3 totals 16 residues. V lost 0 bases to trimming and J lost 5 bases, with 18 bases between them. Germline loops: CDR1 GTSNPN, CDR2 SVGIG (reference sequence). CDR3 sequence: CAWSVLGGAELDTQYF. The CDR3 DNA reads TGTGCCTGGAGTGTATTAGGGGGGGCGGAATTAGATACGCAGTATTTT.

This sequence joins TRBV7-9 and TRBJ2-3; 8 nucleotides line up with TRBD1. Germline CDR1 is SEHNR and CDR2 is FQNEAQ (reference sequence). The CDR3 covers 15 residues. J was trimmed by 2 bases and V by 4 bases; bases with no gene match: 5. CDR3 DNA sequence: TGTGCCAGCAGCTCCGGACAGGGAGTCACAGATACGCAGTATTTT. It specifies CASSSGQGVTDTQYF. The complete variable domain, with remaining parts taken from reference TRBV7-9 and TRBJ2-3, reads DTGVSQNPRHKITKRGQNVTFRCDPISEHNRLYWYRQTLGQGPEFLTYFQNEAQLEKSRLLSDRFSAERPKGSFSTLEIQRTEQGDSAMYLCASSSGQGVTDTQYFGPGTRLTVL.

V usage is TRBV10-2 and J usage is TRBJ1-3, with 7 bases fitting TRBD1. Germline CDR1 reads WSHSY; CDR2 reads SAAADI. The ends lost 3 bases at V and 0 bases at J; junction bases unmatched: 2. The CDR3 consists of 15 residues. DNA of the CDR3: TGCGCCAGCAGTGACGACAGGGTCTCTGGAAACACCATATATTTT. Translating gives CASSDDRVSGNTIYF.

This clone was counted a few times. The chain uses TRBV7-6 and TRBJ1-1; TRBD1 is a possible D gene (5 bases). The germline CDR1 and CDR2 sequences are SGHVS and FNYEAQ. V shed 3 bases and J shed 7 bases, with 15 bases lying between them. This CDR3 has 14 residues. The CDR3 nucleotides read TGTGCCAGCAGCTTCAATAACCAGGGCGTTGAAGCTTTCTTT. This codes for CASSFNNQGVEAFF. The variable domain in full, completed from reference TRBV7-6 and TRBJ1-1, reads GAGVSQSPRYKVTKRGQDVALRCDPISGHVSLYWYRQALGQGPEFLTYFNYEAQQDKSGLPNDRFSAERPEGSISTLTIQRTEQRDSAMYRCASSFNNQGVEAFFGQGTRLTVV.

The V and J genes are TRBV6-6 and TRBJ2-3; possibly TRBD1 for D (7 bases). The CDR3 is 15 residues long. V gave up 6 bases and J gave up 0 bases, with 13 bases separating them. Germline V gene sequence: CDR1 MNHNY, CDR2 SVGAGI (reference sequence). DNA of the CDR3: TGTGCCAGCAGCCGCGGGACAGTCAGCACAGATACGCAGTATTTT. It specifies CASSRGTVSTDTQYF.

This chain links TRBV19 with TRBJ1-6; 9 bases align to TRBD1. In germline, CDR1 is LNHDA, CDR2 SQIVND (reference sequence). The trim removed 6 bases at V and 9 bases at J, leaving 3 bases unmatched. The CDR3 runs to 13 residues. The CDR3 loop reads CASRGDRVSPLHF. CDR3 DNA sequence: TGTGCCAGTAGAGGGGACAGGGTTTCACCCCTCCACTTT. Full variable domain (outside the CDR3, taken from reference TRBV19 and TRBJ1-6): DGGITQSPKYLFRKEGQNVTLSCEQNLNHDAMYWYRQDPGQGLRLIYYSQIVNDFQKGDIAEGYSVSREKKESFPLTVTSAQKNPTAFYLCASRGDRVSPLHFGNGTRLTVT.

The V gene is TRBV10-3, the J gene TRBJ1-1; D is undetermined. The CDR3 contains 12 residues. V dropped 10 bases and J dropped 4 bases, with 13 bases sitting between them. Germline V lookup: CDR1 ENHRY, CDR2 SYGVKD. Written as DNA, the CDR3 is TGTGCCACGGCTAATGGGCTCACTGAAGCTTTCTTT. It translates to CATANGLTEAFF.

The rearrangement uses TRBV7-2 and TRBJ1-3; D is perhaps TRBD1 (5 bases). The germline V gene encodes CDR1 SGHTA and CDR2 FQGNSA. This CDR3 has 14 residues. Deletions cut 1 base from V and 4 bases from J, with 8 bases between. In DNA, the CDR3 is TGTGCCAGCAGCTTAGGGACAATGGGAAACACCATATATTTT. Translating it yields CASSLGTMGNTIYF.

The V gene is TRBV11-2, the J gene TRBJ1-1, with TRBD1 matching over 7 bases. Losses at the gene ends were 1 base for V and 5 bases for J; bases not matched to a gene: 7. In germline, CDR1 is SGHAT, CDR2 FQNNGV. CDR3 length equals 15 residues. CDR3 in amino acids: CASSLVNRGLTEAFF. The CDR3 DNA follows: TGTGCCAGCAGCTTAGTAAACAGGGGATTGACTGAAGCTTTCTTT.

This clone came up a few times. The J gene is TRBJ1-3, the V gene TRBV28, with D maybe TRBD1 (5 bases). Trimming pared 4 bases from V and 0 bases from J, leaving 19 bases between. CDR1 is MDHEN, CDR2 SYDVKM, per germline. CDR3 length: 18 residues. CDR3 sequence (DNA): TGTGCCAGCAGTTCATATGGCGATTGGGGCCCCTCTGGAAACACCATATATTTT. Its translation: CASSSYGDWGPSGNTIYF.

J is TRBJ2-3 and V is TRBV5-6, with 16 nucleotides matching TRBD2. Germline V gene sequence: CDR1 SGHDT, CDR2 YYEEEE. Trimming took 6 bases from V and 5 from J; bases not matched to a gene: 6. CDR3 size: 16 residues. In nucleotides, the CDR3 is TGTGCCAGCACCGACGGGACTAGCGGGAGGGGAGATACGCAGTATTTT. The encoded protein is CASTDGTSGRGDTQYF.

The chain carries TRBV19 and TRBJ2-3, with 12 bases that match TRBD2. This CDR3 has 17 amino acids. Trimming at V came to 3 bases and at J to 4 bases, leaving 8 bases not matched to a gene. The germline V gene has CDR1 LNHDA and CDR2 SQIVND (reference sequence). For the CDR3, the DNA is TGTGCCAGTAGTATTGCGCTAGCGGGAGGGGAGTCAGATACGCAGTATTTT. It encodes CASSIALAGGESDTQYF.

CDR3 region: CAWSNWGGTQYF. The CDR3 bases are TGTGCCTGGAGTAACTGGGGCGGTACGCAGTATTTT. The rearrangement links TRBV30 to TRBJ2-3, with D tentatively TRBD1 (5 bases). V lost 2 bases and J 8 bases, leaving 11 bases between the germline ends. The CDR3 is made up of 12 amino acids. Germline V gene sequence: CDR1 GTSNPN, CDR2 SVGIG (reference sequence).

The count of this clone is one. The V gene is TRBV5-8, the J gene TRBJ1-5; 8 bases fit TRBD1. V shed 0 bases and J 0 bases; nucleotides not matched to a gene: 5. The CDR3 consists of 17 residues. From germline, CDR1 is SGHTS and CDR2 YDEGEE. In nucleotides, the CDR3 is TGTGCCAGCAGCTTGGGGACAGGGCCTAATAGCAATCAGCCCCAGCATTTT. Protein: CASSLGTGPNSNQPQHF.

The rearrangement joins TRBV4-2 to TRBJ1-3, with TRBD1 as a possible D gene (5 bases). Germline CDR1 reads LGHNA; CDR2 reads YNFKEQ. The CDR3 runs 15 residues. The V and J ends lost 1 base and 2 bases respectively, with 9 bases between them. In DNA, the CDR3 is TGTGCCAGCAGCCAAGGGCGGGGGGCTGGAAACACCATATATTTT. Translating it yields CASSQGRGAGNTIYF.

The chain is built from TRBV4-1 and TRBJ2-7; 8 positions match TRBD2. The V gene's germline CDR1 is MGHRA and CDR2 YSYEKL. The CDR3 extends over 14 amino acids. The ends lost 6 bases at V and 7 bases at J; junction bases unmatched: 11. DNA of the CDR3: TGCGCCAGCAGGCCTCTCTACGGGAGGGGGGAGCAGTACTTC. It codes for CASRPLYGRGEQYF.